What follows is one T cell receptor beta chain and its context. CDR3 length: 14 amino acids. V shed 3 bases and J 4 bases; nucleotides not matched to a gene: 5. Germline assignment: CDR1 SGDLS and CDR2 YYNGEE. Only four of the eight donors provided an approximately 0.45-1 mL blood sample. This record comes from a study of human thymus T cells. The repertoire was sequenced with immunoSEQ multiplex PCR; TCRdb's copy has only in-frame clones and lacks some. The table lists around 44,000 clones, 94% of them singletons. The rearrangement joins TRBV9 to TRBJ1-2, with 8 bases that match TRBD1. The specimen was blood. The receptor was isolated from a boy younger than two with a congenital heart defect but otherwise immunologically healthy. CDR3 in DNA: TGTGCCAGCAGCGCAGGGGGCGGAGGCTATGGCTACACCTTC. Translation: CASSAGGGGYGYTF.